The entry below describes one TCR beta chain. Antigen unknown. The PCR ran on 60 Vbeta and 13 Jbeta primers. The assay was immunoSEQ multiplex PCR, and TCRdb's table has in-frame clones only and misses some. This sample has 100,000 or so clones, with more than 65% found just once. This entry comes from a study of cytomegalovirus exposure and HLA in healthy donors. Study-wide points: The authors later found HLA-associated TCR beta chains more clonally expanded than equally common others. In an earlier analysis, in approximately 570 donors, most V segments appeared productive either ~87% or ~30% of the time. Most of the CMV-associated TCR beta chains (in a later analysis) appeared to be HLA-restricted. Beyond CMV serostatus, there was no information to go on about immune exposure.

Germline values: CDR1 SGHAT, CDR2 FQNNGV. The length of the CDR3 is 14 residues. V lost 5 bases and J 2 bases, leaving 12 bases between the germline ends. The chain employs TRBV11-2 and TRBJ2-5; D may be TRBD1 (6 bases). The sequencing sample was made of PBMCs. The origin of this receptor is a man aged 40-50 years in good health and CMV-seropositive. CDR3 nucleotide sequence: TGTGCCAGCAGCCGTAACAGGGCTCAAGAGACCCAGTACTTC. Amino acids: CASSRNRAQETQYF.